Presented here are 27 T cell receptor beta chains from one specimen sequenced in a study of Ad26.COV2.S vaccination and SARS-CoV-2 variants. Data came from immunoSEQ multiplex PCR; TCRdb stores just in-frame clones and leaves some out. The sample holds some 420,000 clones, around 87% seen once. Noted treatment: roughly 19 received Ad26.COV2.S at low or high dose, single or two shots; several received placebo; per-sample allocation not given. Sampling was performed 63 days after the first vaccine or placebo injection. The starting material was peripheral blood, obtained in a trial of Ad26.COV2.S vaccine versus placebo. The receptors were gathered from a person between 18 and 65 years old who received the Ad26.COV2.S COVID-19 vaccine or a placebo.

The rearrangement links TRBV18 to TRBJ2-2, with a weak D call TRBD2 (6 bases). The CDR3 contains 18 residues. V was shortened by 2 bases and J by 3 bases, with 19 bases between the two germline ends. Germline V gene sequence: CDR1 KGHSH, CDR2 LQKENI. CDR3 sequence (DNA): TGTGCCAGCTCACCATCCCCTTCGGGGGTGGAGTACACCGGGGAGCTGTTTTTT. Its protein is CASSPSPSGVEYTGELFF.

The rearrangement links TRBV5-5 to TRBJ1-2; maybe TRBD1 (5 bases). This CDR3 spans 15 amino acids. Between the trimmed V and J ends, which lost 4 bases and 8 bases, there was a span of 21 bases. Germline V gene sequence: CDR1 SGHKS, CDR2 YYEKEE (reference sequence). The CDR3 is CASSRSSGTPYGYTF. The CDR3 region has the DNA TGTGCCAGCAGCCGTTCATCCGGGACGCCGTACGGCTACACCTTC.

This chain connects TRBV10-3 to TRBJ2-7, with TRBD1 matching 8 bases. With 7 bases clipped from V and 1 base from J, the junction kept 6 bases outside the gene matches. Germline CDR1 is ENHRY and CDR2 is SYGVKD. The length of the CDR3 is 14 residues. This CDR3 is CAITVGQGSYEQYF. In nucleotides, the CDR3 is TGTGCCATCACCGTTGGACAGGGATCCTACGAGCAGTACTTC.

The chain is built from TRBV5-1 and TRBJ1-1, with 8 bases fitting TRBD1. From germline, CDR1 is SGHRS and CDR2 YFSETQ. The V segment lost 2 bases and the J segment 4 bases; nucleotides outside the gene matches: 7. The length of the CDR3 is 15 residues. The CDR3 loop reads CASSFPGQGGTEAFF. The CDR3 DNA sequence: TGCGCCAGCAGCTTCCCCGGACAGGGCGGCACTGAAGCTTTCTTT.

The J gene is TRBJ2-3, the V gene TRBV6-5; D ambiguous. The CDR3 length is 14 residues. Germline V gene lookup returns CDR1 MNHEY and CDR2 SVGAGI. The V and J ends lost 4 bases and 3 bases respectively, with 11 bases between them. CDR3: CASSSRRVTDTQYF. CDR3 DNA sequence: TGTGCCAGCAGTTCCAGAAGGGTGACAGATACGCAGTATTTT.

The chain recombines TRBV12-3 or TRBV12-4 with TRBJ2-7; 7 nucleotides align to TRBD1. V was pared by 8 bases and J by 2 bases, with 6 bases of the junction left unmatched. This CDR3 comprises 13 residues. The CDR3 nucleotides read TGTGCCAGCCGCCCGACAGGGACCTACGAGCAGTACTTC. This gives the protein CASRPTGTYEQYF.

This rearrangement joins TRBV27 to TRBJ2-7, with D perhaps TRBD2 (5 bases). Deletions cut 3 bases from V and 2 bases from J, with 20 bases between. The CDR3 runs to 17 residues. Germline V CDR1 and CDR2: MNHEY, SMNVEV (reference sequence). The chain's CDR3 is CASSFYSQVGLPYEQYF. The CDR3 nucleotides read TGTGCCAGCAGTTTTTATTCTCAGGTTGGACTGCCCTACGAGCAGTACTTC.

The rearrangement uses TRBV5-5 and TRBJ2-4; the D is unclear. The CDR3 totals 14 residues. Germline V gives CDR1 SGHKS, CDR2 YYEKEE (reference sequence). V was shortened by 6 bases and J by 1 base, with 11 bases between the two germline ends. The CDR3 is CASTLLGAKNIQYF. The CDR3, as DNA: TGTGCCAGCACCCTCCTGGGGGCCAAAAACATTCAGTACTTC.

The CDR3 loop is CASSSTGTTYNEQFF. DNA of the CDR3: TGCGCCAGCAGCTCGACAGGGACCACCTACAATGAGCAGTTCTTC. The gene calls are TRBV5-1 and TRBJ2-1; 7 bases fit TRBD1. The CDR3 length is 15 residues. CDR1 and CDR2 (germline): SGHRS, YFSETQ. V lost 3 bases, J lost 2 bases, and 5 bases stayed unmatched.

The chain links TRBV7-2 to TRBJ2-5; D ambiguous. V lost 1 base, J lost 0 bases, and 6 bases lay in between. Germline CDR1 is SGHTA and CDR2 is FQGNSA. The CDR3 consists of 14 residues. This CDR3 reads CASSLVGNQETQYF. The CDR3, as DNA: TGTGCCAGCAGCTTAGTCGGAAACCAAGAGACCCAGTACTTC.

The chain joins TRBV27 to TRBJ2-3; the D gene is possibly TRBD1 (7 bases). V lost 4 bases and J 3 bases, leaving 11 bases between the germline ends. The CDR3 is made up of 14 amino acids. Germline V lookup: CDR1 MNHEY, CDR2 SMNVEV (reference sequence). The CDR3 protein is CASSSGGRTDTQYF. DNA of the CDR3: TGTGCCAGCAGTTCAGGGGGGCGGACAGATACGCAGTATTTT.

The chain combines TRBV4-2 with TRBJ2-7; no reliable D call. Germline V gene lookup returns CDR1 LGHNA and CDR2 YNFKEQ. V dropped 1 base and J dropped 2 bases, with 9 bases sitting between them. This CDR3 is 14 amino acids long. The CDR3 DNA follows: TGTGCCAGCAGCCAAGGCGGTATCACCTACGAGCAGTACTTC. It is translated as CASSQGGITYEQYF.

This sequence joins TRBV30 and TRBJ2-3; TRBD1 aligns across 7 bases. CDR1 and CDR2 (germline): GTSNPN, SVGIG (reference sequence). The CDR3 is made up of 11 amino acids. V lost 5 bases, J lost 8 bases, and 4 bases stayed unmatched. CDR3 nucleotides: TGTGCCTGGGGGACAGTTCCTACGCAGTATTTT. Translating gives CAWGTVPTQYF.

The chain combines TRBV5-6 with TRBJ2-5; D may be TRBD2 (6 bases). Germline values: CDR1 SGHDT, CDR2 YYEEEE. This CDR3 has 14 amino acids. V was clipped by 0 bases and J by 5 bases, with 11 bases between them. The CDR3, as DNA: TGTGCCAGCAGCTTGGCCGTGGGGAGGGAGACCCAGTACTTC. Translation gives CASSLAVGRETQYF.

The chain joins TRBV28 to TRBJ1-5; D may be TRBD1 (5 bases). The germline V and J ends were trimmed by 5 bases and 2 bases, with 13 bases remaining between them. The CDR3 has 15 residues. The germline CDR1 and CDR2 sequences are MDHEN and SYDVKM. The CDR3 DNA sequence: TGTGCCAGCAGTACTCAGGGAGGGCGCAATCAGCCCCAGCATTTT. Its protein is CASSTQGGRNQPQHF.

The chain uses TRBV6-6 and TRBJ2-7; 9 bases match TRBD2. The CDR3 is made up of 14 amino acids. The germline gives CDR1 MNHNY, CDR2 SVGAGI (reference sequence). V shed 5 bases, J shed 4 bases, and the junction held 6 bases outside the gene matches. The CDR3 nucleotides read TGTGCCAGCAGTGCTAGCGGGACGGGGTACGAGCAGTACTTC. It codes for CASSASGTGYEQYF.

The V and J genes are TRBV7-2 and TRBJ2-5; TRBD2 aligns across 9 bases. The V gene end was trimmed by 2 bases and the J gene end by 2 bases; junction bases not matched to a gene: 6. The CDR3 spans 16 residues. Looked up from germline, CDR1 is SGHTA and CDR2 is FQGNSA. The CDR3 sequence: CASSLYPSGAQETQYF. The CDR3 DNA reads TGTGCCAGCAGCTTATACCCTAGCGGGGCACAAGAGACCCAGTACTTC.

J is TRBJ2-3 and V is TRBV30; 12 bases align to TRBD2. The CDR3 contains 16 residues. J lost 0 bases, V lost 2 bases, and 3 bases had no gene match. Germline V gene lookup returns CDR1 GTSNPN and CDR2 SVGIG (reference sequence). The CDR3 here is CAWSHGLAGSTDTQYF. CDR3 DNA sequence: TGTGCCTGGAGTCATGGACTAGCGGGGAGCACAGATACGCAGTATTTT. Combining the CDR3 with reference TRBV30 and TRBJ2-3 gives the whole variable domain SQTIHQWPATLVQPVGSPLSLECTVEGTSNPNLYWYRQAAGRGLQLLFYSVGIGQISSEVPQNLSASRPQDRQFILSSKKLLLSDSGFYLCAWSHGLAGSTDTQYFGPGTRLTVL.

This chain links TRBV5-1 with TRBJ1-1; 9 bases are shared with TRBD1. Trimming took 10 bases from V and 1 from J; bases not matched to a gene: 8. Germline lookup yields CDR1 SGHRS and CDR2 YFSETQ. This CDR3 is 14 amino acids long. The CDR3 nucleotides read TGCGCCGGAAGGGACAGGGCCAAGAACACTGAAGCTTTCTTT. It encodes CAGRDRAKNTEAFF.

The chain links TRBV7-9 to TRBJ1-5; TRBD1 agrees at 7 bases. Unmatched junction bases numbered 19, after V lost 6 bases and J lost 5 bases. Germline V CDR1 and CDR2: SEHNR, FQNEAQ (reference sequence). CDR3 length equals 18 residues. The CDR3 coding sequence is TGTGCCAGCAGGACCGTACATCATGCGGCAGGGGGGTATCAGCCCCAGCATTTT. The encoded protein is CASRTVHHAAGGYQPQHF. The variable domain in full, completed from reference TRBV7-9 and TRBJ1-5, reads DTGVSQNPRHKITKRGQNVTFRCDPISEHNRLYWYRQTLGQGPEFLTYFQNEAQLEKSRLLSDRFSAERPKGSFSTLEIQRTEQGDSAMYLCASRTVHHAAGGYQPQHFGDGTRLSIL.

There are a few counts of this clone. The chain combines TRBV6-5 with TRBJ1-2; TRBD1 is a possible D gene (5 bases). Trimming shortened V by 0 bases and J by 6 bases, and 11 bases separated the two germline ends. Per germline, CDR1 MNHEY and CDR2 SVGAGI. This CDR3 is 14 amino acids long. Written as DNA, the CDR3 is TGTGCCAGCAGTTACTCACTTCTGGGGGATGGCTACACCTTC. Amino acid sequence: CASSYSLLGDGYTF.

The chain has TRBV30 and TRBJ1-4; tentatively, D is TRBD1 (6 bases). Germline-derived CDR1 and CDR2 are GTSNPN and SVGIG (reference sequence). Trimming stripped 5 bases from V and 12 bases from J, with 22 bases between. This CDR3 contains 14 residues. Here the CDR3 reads CAWDFGGGGRELFF. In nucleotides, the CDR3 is TGTGCCTGGGACTTCGGGGGCGGCGGTCGGGAACTGTTTTTT.

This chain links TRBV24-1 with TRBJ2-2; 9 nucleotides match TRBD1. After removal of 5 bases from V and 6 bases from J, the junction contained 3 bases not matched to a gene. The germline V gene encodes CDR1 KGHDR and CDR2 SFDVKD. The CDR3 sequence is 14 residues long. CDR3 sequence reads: CATSGTGEAGELFF. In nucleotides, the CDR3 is TGTGCCACCAGTGGGACAGGGGAGGCCGGGGAGCTGTTTTTT.

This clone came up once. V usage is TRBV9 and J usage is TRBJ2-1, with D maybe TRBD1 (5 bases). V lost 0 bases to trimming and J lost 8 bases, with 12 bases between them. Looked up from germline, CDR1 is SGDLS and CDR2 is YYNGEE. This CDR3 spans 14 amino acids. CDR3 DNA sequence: TGTGCCAGCAGCGTAGCTAGGGGCACCGATGAGCAGTTCTTC. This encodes CASSVARGTDEQFF.

The CDR3 DNA sequence: TGTGCCAGCAAAGGGCCTCGGGGTGACGGGGGGGTGTACGAGCAGTACTTC. Translated: CASKGPRGDGGVYEQYF. The chain recombines TRBV27 with TRBJ2-7; 8 bases fit TRBD2. The CDR3 contains 17 residues. Germline values: CDR1 MNHEY, CDR2 SMNVEV (reference sequence). V lost 7 bases and J lost 4; bases outside the gene matches: 18.

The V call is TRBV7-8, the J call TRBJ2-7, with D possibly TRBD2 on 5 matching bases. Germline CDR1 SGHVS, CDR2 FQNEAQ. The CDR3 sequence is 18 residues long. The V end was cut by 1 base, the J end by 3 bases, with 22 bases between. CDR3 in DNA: TGTGCCAGCAGCTTAGACGGGTATGAGGGTTACCCAGACTACGAGCAGTACTTC. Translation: CASSLDGYEGYPDYEQYF.

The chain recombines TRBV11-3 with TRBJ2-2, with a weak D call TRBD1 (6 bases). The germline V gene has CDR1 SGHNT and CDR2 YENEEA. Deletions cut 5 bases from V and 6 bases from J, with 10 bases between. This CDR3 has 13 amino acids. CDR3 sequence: CASSAYRAGELFF. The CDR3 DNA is TGTGCCAGCAGCGCCTACAGGGCCGGGGAGCTGTTTTTT.